The entry below gives a single T cell receptor beta chain sequence along with its context. Its antigen remains unknown. The data derive from a study of shared clonotypes between healthy human individuals. Looked up from germline, CDR1 is SGHDT and CDR2 is YYEEEE. V lost 5 bases, J lost 3 bases, and 9 bases stayed unmatched. This CDR3 is 17 amino acids long. Genomic DNA from each subset was divided evenly over several immunoSEQ plates. Original analysis: With immunoSEQ giving junction-only sequences and no quality scores, filtering differed. Using immunoSEQ multiplex PCR, the repertoire was profiled, and TCRdb retains in-frame clones only, with some absent. The D gene and trimming were derived from the DNA, and the V and J assignments and clone size from that table. The data show roughly 720,000 clones, 90% seen once. Overall study results and limits: Although depth was large, rarefaction showed that sequencing of the sorted subsets was incomplete.

The sequenced material came from memory CD8+ T cells from PBMCs. As for subset: CD45RO+ cells pooled with CCR7-negative TemRA cells. This chain joins TRBV5-6 and TRBJ1-6, with TRBD1 matching 9 bases. The clonotype originates from a man aged 18-30 years in good health. Some clones in this sample may be carry-over from other donors' samples. CDR3: CASRIGTGHFYNSPLHF. CDR3 bases: TGTGCCAGCAGAATCGGGACAGGGCATTTCTATAATTCACCCCTCCACTTT.